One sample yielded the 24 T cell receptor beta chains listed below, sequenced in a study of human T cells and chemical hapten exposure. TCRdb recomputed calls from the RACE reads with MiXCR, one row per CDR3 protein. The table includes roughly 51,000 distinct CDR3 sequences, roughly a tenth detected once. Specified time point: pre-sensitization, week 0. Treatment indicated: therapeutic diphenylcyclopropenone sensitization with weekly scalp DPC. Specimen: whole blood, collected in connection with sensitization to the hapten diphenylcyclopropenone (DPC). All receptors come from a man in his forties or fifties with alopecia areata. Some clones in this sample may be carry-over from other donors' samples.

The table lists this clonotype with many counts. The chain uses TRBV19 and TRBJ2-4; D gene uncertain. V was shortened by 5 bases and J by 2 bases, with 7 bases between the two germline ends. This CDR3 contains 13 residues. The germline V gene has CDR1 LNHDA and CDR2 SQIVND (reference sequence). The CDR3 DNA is TGTGCCAGTAGTTCCGACCCCAAAAACATTCAGTACTTC. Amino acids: CASSSDPKNIQYF. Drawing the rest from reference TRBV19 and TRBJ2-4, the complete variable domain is DGGITQSPKYLFRKEGQNVTLSCEQNLNHDAMYWYRQDPGQGLRLIYYSQIVNDFQKGDIAEGYSVSREKKESFPLTVTSAQKNPTAFYLCASSSDPKNIQYFGAGTRLSVL.

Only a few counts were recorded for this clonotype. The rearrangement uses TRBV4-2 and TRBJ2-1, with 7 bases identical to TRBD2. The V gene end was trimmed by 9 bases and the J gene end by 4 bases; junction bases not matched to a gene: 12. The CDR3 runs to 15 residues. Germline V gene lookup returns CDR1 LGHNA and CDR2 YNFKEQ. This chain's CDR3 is CASTPQRLAYNEQFF. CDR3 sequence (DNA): TGTGCCAGTACCCCCCAAAGACTAGCTTACAATGAGCAGTTCTTC.

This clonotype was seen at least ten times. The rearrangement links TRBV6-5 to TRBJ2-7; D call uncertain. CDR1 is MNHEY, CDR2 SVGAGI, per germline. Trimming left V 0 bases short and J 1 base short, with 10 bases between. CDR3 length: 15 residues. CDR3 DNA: TGTGCCAGCAGTTACTCGTCACGGCAGTCCTACGAGCAGTACTTC. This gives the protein CASSYSSRQSYEQYF.

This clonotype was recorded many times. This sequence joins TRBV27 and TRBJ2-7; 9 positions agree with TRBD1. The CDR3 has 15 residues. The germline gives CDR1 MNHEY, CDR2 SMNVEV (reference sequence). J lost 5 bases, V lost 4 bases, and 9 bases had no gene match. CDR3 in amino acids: CASSSWPGQGHEQYF. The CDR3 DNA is TGTGCCAGCAGTTCCTGGCCGGGACAGGGTCACGAGCAGTACTTC.

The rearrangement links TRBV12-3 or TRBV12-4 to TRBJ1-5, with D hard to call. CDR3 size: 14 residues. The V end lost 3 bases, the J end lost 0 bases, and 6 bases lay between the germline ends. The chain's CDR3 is CASSFGISNQPQHF. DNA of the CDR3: TGTGCCAGCAGTTTCGGGATTAGCAATCAGCCCCAGCATTTT.

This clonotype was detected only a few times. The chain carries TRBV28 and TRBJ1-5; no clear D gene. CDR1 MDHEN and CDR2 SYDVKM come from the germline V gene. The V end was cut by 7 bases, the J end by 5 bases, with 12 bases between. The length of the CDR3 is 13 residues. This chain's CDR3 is CASTPGSYQPQHF. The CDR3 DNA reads TGTGCCAGCACCCCGGGCAGTTATCAGCCCCAGCATTTT. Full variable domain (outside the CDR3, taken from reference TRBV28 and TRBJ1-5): DVKVTQSSRYLVKRTGEKVFLECVQDMDHENMFWYRQDPGLGLRLIYFSYDVKMKEKGDIPEGYSVSREKKERFSLILESASTNQTSMYLCASTPGSYQPQHFGDGTRLSIL.

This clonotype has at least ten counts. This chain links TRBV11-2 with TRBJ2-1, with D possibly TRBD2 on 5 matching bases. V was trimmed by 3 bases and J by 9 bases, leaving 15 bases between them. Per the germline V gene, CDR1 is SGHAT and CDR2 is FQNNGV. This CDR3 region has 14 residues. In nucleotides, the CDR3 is TGTGCCAGCAGCTTCCAGACTACAATCGGTGAGCAGTTCTTC. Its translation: CASSFQTTIGEQFF.

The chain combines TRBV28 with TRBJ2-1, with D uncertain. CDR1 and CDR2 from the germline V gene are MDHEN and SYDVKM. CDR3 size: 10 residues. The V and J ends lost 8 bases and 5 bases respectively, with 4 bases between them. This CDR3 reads CASGNNEQFF. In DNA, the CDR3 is TGTGCCAGCGGGAACAATGAGCAGTTCTTC.

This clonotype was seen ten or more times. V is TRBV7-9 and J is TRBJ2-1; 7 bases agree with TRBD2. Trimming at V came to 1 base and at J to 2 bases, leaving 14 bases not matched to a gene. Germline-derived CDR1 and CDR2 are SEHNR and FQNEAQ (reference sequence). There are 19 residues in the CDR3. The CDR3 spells CASSLGSGTLPVAYNEQFF. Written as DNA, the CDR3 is TGTGCCAGCAGCTTAGGGAGCGGGACCCTTCCTGTGGCCTACAATGAGCAGTTCTTC.

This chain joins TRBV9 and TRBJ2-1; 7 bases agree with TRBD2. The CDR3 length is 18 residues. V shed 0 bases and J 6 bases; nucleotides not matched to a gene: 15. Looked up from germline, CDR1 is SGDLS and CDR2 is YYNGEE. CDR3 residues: CASSVGPSGGRGFNEQFF. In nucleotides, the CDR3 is TGTGCCAGCAGCGTAGGGCCCTCGGGCGGGAGAGGTTTCAATGAGCAGTTCTTC.

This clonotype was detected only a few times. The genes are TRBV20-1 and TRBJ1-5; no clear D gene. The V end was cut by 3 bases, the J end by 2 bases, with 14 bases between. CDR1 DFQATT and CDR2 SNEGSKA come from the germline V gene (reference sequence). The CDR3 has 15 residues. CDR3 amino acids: CSARSGNGGNQPQHF. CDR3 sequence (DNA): TGCAGTGCTAGGTCCGGAAATGGGGGCAATCAGCCCCAGCATTTT.

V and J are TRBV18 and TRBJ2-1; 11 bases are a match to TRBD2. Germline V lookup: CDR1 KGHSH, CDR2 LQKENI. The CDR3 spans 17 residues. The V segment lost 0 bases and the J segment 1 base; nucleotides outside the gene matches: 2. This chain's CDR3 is CASSPPLAGGSYNEQFF. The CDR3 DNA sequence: TGTGCCAGCTCACCACCCTTAGCGGGAGGGTCCTACAATGAGCAGTTCTTC.

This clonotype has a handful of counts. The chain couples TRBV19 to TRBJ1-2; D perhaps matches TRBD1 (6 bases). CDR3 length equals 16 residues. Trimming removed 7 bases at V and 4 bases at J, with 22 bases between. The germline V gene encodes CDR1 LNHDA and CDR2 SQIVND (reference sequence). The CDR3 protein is CASTPTKTGFGYGYTF. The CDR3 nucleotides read TGTGCCAGTACTCCGACGAAGACAGGTTTCGGCTATGGCTACACCTTC.

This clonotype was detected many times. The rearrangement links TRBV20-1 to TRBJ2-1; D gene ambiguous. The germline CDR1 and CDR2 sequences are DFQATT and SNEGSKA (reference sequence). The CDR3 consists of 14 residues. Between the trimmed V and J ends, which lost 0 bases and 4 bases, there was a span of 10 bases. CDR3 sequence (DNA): TGCAGTGCTAGAGAGACTCCCGCTTACAATGAGCAGTTCTTC. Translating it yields CSARETPAYNEQFF.

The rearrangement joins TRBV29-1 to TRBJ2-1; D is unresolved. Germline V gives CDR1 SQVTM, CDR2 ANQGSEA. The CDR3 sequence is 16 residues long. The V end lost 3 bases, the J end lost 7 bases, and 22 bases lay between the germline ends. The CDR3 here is CSVDFACGVVRNEQFF. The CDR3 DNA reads TGCAGCGTTGATTTTGCTTGCGGAGTAGTAAGGAATGAGCAGTTCTTC.

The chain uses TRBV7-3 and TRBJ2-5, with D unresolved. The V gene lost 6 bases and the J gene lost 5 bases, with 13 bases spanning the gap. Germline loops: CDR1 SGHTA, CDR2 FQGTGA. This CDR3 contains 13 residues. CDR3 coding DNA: TGTGCCAGCAGTTTCTCTAGTACCGAGACCCAGTACTTC. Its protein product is CASSFSSTETQYF.

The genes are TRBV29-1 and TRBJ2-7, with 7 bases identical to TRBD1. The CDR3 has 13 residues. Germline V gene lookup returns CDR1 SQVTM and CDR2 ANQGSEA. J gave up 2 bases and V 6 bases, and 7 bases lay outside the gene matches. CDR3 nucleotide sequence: TGCAGCGTGCAACAGGGGACAGCCTACGAGCAGTACTTC. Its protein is CSVQQGTAYEQYF.

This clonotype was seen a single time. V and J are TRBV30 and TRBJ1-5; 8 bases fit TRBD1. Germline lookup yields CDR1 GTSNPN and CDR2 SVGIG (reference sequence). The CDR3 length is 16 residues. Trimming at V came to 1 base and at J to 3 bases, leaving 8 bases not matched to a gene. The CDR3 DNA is TGTGCCTGGAGTGATCCGGACAGGGATGTCAATCAGCCCCAGCATTTT. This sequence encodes CAWSDPDRDVNQPQHF.

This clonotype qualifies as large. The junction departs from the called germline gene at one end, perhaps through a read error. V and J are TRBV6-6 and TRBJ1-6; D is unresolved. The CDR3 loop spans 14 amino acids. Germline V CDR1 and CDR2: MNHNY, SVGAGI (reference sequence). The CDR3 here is CASSSMASNPPLHF. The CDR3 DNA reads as TGTGCCAGCAGTTCCATGGCCTCTAATCCACCCCTCCACTTT.

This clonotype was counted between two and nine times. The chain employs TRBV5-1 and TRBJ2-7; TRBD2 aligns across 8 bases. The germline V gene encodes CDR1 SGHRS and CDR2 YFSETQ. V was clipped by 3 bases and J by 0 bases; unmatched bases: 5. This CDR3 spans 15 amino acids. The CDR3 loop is CASSSGLASSYEQYF. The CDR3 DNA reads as TGCGCCAGCAGCTCTGGACTAGCTAGCTCCTACGAGCAGTACTTC.

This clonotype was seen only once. The CDR3 DNA follows: TGTGCCAGCAGTTCGCAGAGAATTCTAGCTTTCTTT. Residues: CASSSQRILAFF. The rearrangement joins TRBV6-6 to TRBJ1-1; D gene uncertain. The length of the CDR3 is 12 residues. Germline-derived CDR1 and CDR2 are MNHNY and SVGAGI (reference sequence). V dropped 4 bases and J dropped 10 bases, with 13 bases sitting between them.

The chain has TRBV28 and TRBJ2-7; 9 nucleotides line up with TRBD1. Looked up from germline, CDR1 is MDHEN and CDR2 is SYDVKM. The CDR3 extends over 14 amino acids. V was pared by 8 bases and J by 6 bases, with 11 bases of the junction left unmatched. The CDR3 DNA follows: TGTGCCAGCCTTTTGCCGGGACAGGGACGCGAGCAGTACTTC. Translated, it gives CASLLPGQGREQYF.

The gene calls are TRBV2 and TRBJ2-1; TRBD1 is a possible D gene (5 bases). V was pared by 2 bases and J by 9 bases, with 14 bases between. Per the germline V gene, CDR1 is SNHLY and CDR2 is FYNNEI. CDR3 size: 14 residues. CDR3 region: CASSEPDTRFEQFF. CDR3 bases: TGTGCCAGCAGTGAACCGGACACCCGCTTTGAGCAGTTCTTC.

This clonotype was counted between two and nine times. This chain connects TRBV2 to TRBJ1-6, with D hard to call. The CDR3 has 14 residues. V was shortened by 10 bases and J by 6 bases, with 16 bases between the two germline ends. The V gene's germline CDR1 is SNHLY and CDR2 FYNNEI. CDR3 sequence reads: CATGEQPPNSPLHF. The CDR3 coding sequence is TGTGCCACTGGGGAACAGCCCCCTAATTCACCCCTCCACTTT.